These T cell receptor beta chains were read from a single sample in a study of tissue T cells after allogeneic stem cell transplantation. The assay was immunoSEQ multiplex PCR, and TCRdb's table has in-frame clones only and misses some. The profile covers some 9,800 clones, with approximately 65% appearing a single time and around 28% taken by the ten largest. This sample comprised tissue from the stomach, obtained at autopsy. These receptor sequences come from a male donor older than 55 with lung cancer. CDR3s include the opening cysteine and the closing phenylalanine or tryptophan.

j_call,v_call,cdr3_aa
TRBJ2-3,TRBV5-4,CASSLKGSTDTQYF
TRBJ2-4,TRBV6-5,CASSSGTGEGNIQYF
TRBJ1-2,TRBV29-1,CSAPAGDYGYTF
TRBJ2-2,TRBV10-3,CAISEPGSTGELFF
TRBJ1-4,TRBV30,CAWNDRGVEKLFF
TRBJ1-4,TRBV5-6,CASSFGQGREKLFF
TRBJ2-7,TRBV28,CASSLRPGTGTYEQYF
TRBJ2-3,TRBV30,CAWSQDRGKLGTQYF
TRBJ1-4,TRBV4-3,CASSRDRGTNEKLFF
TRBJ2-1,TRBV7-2,CASSFRRGGEQFF
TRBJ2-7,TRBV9,CASSVGHRGESYEQYF
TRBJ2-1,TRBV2,CASRQGDRSPEFF
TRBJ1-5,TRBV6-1,CASSGQPTAQHF
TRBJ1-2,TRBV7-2,CASSARGGANYGYTF
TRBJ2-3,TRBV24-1,CATSDLDRGGTDTQYF
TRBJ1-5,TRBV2,CASRQIFGDQPQHF
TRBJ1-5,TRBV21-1,CASSKGRGNQPQHF
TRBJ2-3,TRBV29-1,CSSREGEMGDTQYF
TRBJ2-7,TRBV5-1,CASSWEGQGFNEQYF
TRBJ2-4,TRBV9,CASSVEGKNIQYF
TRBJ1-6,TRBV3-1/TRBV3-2,CASSHGGTWGNSPLHF
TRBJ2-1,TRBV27,CASRKGQGTYNEQFF
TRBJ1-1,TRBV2,CASTGGLNTEAFF
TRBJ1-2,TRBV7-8,CASSLGTVVGYTF
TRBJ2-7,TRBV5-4,CASSLEGTVSYEQYF
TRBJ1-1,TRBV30,CAWKLLAMNTEAFF
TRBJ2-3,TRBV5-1,CASSLDGGANTDTQYF
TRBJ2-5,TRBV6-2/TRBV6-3,CASSYAGTQYF
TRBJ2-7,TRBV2,CASSGGGRYEQYF
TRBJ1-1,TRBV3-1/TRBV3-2,CASSWGQGSGEAFF
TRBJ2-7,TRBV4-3,CASSHSRTSYEQYF
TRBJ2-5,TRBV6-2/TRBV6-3,CASSYGGGSSQETQYF
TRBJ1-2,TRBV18,CASSPSREDGYTF
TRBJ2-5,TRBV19,CASSMNGGTVQETQYF